This entry lists 5 T cell receptor beta chains sequenced from one sample in a study of blood T cell repertoires in COVID-19. The data were produced by immunoSEQ multiplex PCR, yet TCRdb's version contains in-frame clones alone and is incomplete. In the table there are about 240,000 clones, roughly four fifths of which are singletons. Sample: peripheral blood. These TCRs come from a woman between 65 and 79 years old with acute or convalescent COVID-19.

The chain combines TRBV5-5 with TRBJ1-4; maybe TRBD1 (5 bases). Germline V gene sequence: CDR1 SGHKS, CDR2 YYEKEE (reference sequence). V was trimmed by 0 bases and J by 7 bases, leaving 13 bases between them. This CDR3 has 15 amino acids. The CDR3 sequence is CASSLAPGGVEKLFF. CDR3 coding DNA: TGTGCCAGCAGCTTGGCCCCCGGGGGGGTTGAAAAACTGTTTTTT.

V usage is TRBV7-9 and J usage is TRBJ1-1; D perhaps matches TRBD1 (5 bases). Germline CDR1 SEHNR, CDR2 FQNEAQ (reference sequence). V lost 5 bases and J lost 9, with 16 bases in between. The CDR3 spans 13 residues. The CDR3 region is CASSATRQHQAFF. CDR3 sequence (DNA): TGTGCCAGCAGCGCGACAAGACAGCACCAAGCTTTCTTT.

The chain carries TRBV2 and TRBJ2-7; the match to TRBD1 covers 7 bases. From germline, CDR1 is SNHLY and CDR2 FYNNEI. V was pared by 3 bases and J by 6 bases, with 8 bases of the junction left unmatched. The CDR3 sequence is 14 residues long. The CDR3 DNA is TGTGCCAGCAGTGACAGGACAGGCAGTTTCGAGCAGTACTTC. It encodes CASSDRTGSFEQYF. The whole variable domain, filled in from reference TRBV2 and TRBJ2-7, reads EPEVTQTPSHQVTQMGQEVILRCVPISNHLYFYWYRQILGQKVEFLVSFYNNEISEKSEIFDDQFSVERPDGSNFTLKIRSTKLEDSAMYFCASSDRTGSFEQYFGPGTRLTVT.

J is TRBJ2-5 and V is TRBV5-4; the D is unclear. The CDR3 has 13 residues. The V gene's germline CDR1 is SGHNT and CDR2 YYREEE (reference sequence). V dropped 0 bases and J dropped 2 bases, with 5 bases sitting between them. For the CDR3, the DNA is TGTGCCAGCAGCTTGGGGCAACAAGAGACCCAGTACTTC. Translation gives CASSLGQQETQYF.

The chain joins TRBV6-5 to TRBJ1-1, with 9 bases identical to TRBD1. The CDR3 sequence is 15 residues long. CDR1 and CDR2 from the germline V gene are MNHEY and SVGAGI. Trimming at V came to 3 bases and at J to 2 bases, leaving 4 bases not matched to a gene. The CDR3 loop is CASSYGTGRNTEAFF. The CDR3 DNA is TGTGCCAGCAGTTATGGGACAGGGAGAAACACTGAAGCTTTCTTT.